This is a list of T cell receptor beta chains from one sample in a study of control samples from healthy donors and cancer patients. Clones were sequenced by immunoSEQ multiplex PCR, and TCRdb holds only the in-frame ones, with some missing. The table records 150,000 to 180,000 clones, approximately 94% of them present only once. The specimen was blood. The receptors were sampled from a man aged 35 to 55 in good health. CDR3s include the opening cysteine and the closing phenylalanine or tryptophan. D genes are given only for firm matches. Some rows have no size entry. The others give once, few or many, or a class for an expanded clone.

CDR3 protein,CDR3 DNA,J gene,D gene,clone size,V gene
CASSSTGTGGAEQYF,TGTGCCAGCAGCTCTACCGGGACAGGGGGCGCCGAGCAGTACTTC,TRBJ2-7,TRBD1,-,TRBV7-9
CASSRTGGGNEQYF,TGTGCCAGCAGTAGGACAGGGGGAGGTAACGAGCAGTACTTC,TRBJ2-7,TRBD1,-,TRBV6-6
CASSLTGVNTEAFF,TGCGCCAGCAGCTTGACAGGGGTGAACACTGAAGCTTTCTTT,TRBJ1-1,TRBD1,-,TRBV5-1
CASRHERRGRRDQETQYF,TGTGCCAGCAGACATGAGAGGCGGGGGCGGAGGGACCAAGAGACCCAGTACTTC,TRBJ2-5,-,-,TRBV12-1
CASSPDGSSNTEAFF,TGTGCCAGCTCACCAGACGGCTCTTCAAACACTGAAGCTTTCTTT,TRBJ1-1,-,once,TRBV18
CASSQEAGASNQPQHF,TGTGCCAGCAGCCAAGAGGCAGGTGCGAGCAATCAGCCCCAGCATTTT,TRBJ1-5,-,-,TRBV3-1/TRBV3-2
CASSGTVRGEKLFF,TGTGCCAGTAGTGGTACAGTCCGGGGGGAAAAACTGTTTTTT,TRBJ1-4,-,-,TRBV19
CSVVPNEAFF,TGCAGCGTTGTCCCCAATGAAGCTTTCTTT,TRBJ1-1,-,-,TRBV29-1
CASSFGALSSYEQYF,TGTGCCAGCAGCTTTGGGGCCCTTAGCTCCTACGAGCAGTACTTC,TRBJ2-7,-,-,TRBV7-9
CASSGGETQYF,TGTGCCAGCTCAGGGGGGGAGACCCAGTACTTC,TRBJ2-5,-,-,TRBV6-5
CATSRSNAHEQYF,TGTGCCACCAGCAGGTCTAATGCACACGAGCAGTACTTC,TRBJ2-7,-,-,TRBV15
CASSLGQRNYGYTF,TGTGCCAGCAGTTTGGGACAGCGGAACTATGGCTACACCTTC,TRBJ1-2,TRBD1,-,TRBV28
CAWRQGSGFSPGYTF,TGTGCCTGGAGACAAGGGTCAGGGTTCTCTCCGGGCTACACCTTC,TRBJ1-2,-,-,TRBV30
CASSIGGGGYTF,TGTGCCAGTAGTATAGGGGGCGGAGGCTACACCTTC,TRBJ1-2,-,once,TRBV19
CASSINRDTEAFF,TGTGCCAGTAGTATTAACAGGGATACTGAAGCTTTCTTT,TRBJ1-1,-,-,TRBV19
CASTPTGWGNEQFF,TGTGCCAGTACCCCGACAGGGTGGGGCAATGAGCAGTTCTTC,TRBJ2-1,TRBD1,-,TRBV19
CATSDQGRNYGYTF,TGTGCCACCAGTGACCAGGGCCGTAACTATGGCTACACCTTC,TRBJ1-2,-,-,TRBV24-1
CASSKEGRDCHHLEQYF,TGTGCCAGCAGCAAAGAGGGCAGGGATTGCCACCACCTCGAGCAGTACTTC,TRBJ2-7,-,-,TRBV21-1
CASSLGMSEAFF,TGTGCCAGTAGTCTTGGGATGTCTGAAGCTTTCTTT,TRBJ1-1,-,-,TRBV19
CASSTGQGTGALYF,TGTGCCAGCAGCACGGGACAGGGGACGGGGGCACTGTACTTC,TRBJ2-5,TRBD1,-,TRBV5-6
CASSLVQGRYEQYF,TGTGCCAGCAGCTTAGTACAGGGGCGATACGAGCAGTACTTC,TRBJ2-7,TRBD1,-,TRBV7-2
CASSQVSRTGNQPQHF,TGTGCCAGCAGCCAAGTTAGTAGGACGGGCAATCAGCCCCAGCATTTT,TRBJ1-5,-,once,TRBV3-1/TRBV3-2
CASSSPGLLANYGYTF,TGTGCCAGCAGCTCCCCCGGCCTACTAGCTAACTATGGCTACACCTTC,TRBJ1-2,-,-,TRBV11-2
CASSTGRERLYNSPLHF,TGTGCCAGTAGTACAGGACGGGAGAGACTCTATAATTCACCCCTCCACTTT,TRBJ1-6,-,once,TRBV19
CASGLPRQGGYTF,TGTGCTAGTGGTTTGCCACGACAGGGAGGCTACACCTTC,TRBJ1-2,TRBD1,-,TRBV12-5
CASKRDQSTDTQYF,TGTGCCAGCAAAAGGGACCAGAGCACAGATACGCAGTATTTT,TRBJ2-3,-,-,TRBV9
CASSGTRAGTDTQYF,TGTGCCAGCAGTGGTACCAGGGCCGGCACAGATACGCAGTATTTT,TRBJ2-3,-,-,TRBV2
CASSLAGGKNIQYF,TGTGCCAGCAGTTTGGCCGGGGGCAAAAACATTCAGTACTTC,TRBJ2-4,-,-,TRBV28
CASSQQNSYEQYF,TGTGCCAGCAGCCAACAGAACTCCTACGAGCAGTACTTC,TRBJ2-7,-,once,TRBV6-5
CASSQEFRLPGNTIYF,TGCGCCAGCAGCCAAGAATTCCGATTGCCTGGAAACACCATATATTTT,TRBJ1-3,-,-,TRBV4-3
CASSAQNTGRSPLHF,TGTGCCAGCAGCGCGCAGAACACAGGGAGGTCACCCCTCCACTTT,TRBJ1-6,-,-,TRBV9
CASSPPDPGLSEQYF,TGTGCCAGCTCACCCCCTGACCCGGGTCTCAGCGAGCAGTACTTC,TRBJ2-7,-,-,TRBV18
CASSQDPGVFTDTQYF,TGCGCCAGCAGCCAAGATCCGGGGGTGTTCACAGATACGCAGTATTTT,TRBJ2-3,-,-,TRBV4-3
CASRGTGGNTIYF,TGTGCCAGCAGGGGCACGGGAGGTAACACCATATATTTT,TRBJ1-3,-,-,TRBV3-1/TRBV3-2